Sequencing of this T cell receptor beta chain was carried out in a study of T cell responses to AZD1222 COVID-19 vaccine. Whole-study results and caveats: Without day 14 samples, only post-peak T cell repertoires were studied.

The protocol was immunoSEQ multiplex PCR, while the TCRdb copy is restricted to in-frame clones and leaves out a portion. Of approximately 170,000 clones in the sample, approximately 90% were seen once. Concerning this clone itself: What it binds is unknown.

Deletions cut 5 bases from V and 9 bases from J, with 10 bases between. Per germline, CDR1 LNHDA and CDR2 SQIVND (reference sequence). This CDR3 spans 11 amino acids. This TCR was sampled from an adult who received the AZD1222 COVID-19 vaccine. The chain uses TRBV19 and TRBJ1-1, with D perhaps matching TRBD1 (6 bases). The source material was peripheral blood, sampled 28 days after the second AZD1222 dose. CDR3 DNA: TGTGCCAGTAGTCTCGGACAGAAAGCTTTCTTT. It encodes CASSLGQKAFF.